Listed below are T cell receptor beta chains from one sample, sequenced in a study of somatic mutations in cytotoxic T cells in rheumatoid arthritis. Sequenced by immunoSEQ multiplex PCR; TCRdb stores in-frame clones only, minus some. This sample yields some 9,300 clones, of which about 93% are seen a single time; approximately 15% belongs to the top ten. Input material: CD8+ T cells sorted from blood. Receptors were obtained from a woman aged 18-29 years with rheumatoid arthritis. Each CDR3 is given with its conserved first and last residue. Each record gives: J gene, clone size, V gene, D gene, CDR3 DNA, CDR3 protein. A D gene is named only where the DNA matches it firmly. Some rows have no size entry. The others give once, few or many, or a class for an expanded clone.

TRBJ1-2	once	TRBV7-2	NA	TGTGCCAGCAGCCTTCCCTCCAGGAGGGGCTACACCTTC	CASSLPSRRGYTF
TRBJ2-7	NA	TRBV4-1	NA	TGCGCCAGCAGCCATCCTTCCAGCGGGCCGTTTTGGGAGCAGTACTTC	CASSHPSSGPFWEQYF
TRBJ2-2	NA	TRBV6-5	NA	TGTGCCAGCAGTAGGGGGACCGGGGAGCTGTTTTTT	CASSRGTGELFF
TRBJ1-2	few	TRBV6-5	NA	TGTGCCAGCAGTTACTCGAACGGGGTCTATGGCTACACCTTC	CASSYSNGVYGYTF
TRBJ2-1	NA	TRBV7-3	NA	TGTGCCAGCAGCTTACCCCGAGCGGGCGCGCACAATGAGCAGTTCTTC	CASSLPRAGAHNEQFF
TRBJ2-3	NA	TRBV9	TRBD1	TGTGCCAGCAGCGAGACAGGGGTCACAGATACGCAGTATTTT	CASSETGVTDTQYF
TRBJ2-2	NA	TRBV7-6	TRBD1	TGTGCCAGCACCCCGGGACAGGGGTCCACCGGGGAGCTGTTTTTT	CASTPGQGSTGELFF
TRBJ2-2	NA	TRBV7-6	TRBD2	TGTGCCAGCAGCGCCTCTTCGGCGGGAGACGACACCGGGGAGCTGTTTTTT	CASSASSAGDDTGELFF
TRBJ2-2	NA	TRBV9	NA	TGTGCCAGCAGCGTAGAAGGAGGGCCCGGGGAGCTGTTTTTT	CASSVEGGPGELFF
TRBJ1-1	NA	TRBV11-2	NA	TGTGCCAGCAGCCCCTGGCTTCAGTACAGCAACACTGAAGCTTTCTTT	CASSPWLQYSNTEAFF
TRBJ2-7	once	TRBV5-6	TRBD2	TGTGCCAGCAGCCTGGGACTAGCGGGCCCGGCCTTCTACGAGCAGTACTTC	CASSLGLAGPAFYEQYF
TRBJ2-3	NA	TRBV7-8	NA	TGTGCCAGCAGCTTATTTTTCAGGGAGGAGGCAGATACGCAGTATTTT	CASSLFFREEADTQYF
TRBJ1-5	NA	TRBV27	TRBD1	TGTGCCAGCAGCGTTGGGACAGGGGGAAAGCAGCCCCAGCATTTT	CASSVGTGGKQPQHF
TRBJ2-1	NA	TRBV5-1	NA	TGCGCCAGCAGCTTGGGCGTCCGTAATGAGCAGTTCTTC	CASSLGVRNEQFF
TRBJ1-2	once	TRBV27	NA	TGTGCCAGCAGCCGAGACAGAACTAACTATGGCTACACCTTC	CASSRDRTNYGYTF
TRBJ2-7	NA	TRBV29-1	NA	TGCAGCGTTGAGAAGGGAACCGAGGGCTACGAGCAGTACTTC	CSVEKGTEGYEQYF
TRBJ2-5	NA	TRBV7-6	TRBD2	TGTGCCAGCAGCTCCATACTAGCGGGCCTTCAAGAGACCCAGTACTTC	CASSSILAGLQETQYF
TRBJ2-3	NA	TRBV6-5	NA	NA	CASSTSGGPTDTQYF
TRBJ2-2	once	TRBV11-2	NA	TGTGCCAGCAGCTTTTCGGCCTACGACCGGGGGACCGGGGAGCTGTTTTTT	CASSFSAYDRGTGELFF
TRBJ2-1	NA	TRBV28	TRBD2	TGTGCCAGCCGCACCGGGGTAGCGGGAGGTTACAATGAGCAGTTCTTC	CASRTGVAGGYNEQFF
TRBJ2-1	NA	TRBV6-5	TRBD2	TGTGCCAGCAGTTCTAGCGGGGGGTACAATGAGCAGTTCTTC	CASSSSGGYNEQFF
TRBJ2-4	NA	TRBV4-1	NA	TGCGCCAGCAGCCAAGGGGGGGATAGTCTCTGGGACATTCAGTACTTC	CASSQGGDSLWDIQYF
TRBJ1-6	NA	TRBV13	TRBD1	TGTGCCAGCAGCTCCCGGGACAGGGGGTTTCGCCTCCACTTT	CASSSRDRGFRLHF
TRBJ1-1	few	TRBV28	NA	TGTGCCAGCAGACCGGCAGGGATGAACACTGAAGCTTTCTTT	CASRPAGMNTEAFF
TRBJ2-1	NA	TRBV4-1	TRBD2	TGCGCCAGCAGCATGACTAGCGGGAGTGTCTACAATGAGCAGTTCTTC	CASSMTSGSVYNEQFF
TRBJ2-1	NA	TRBV10-1	TRBD2	TGCGCCAGCAGTGGAGGGGGACTAGGGAATGAGCAGTTCTTC	CASSGGGLGNEQFF
TRBJ1-5	NA	TRBV27	TRBD1	TGTGCCAGCAGCCTCATTCCAAGACAGGGAAATCAGCCCCAGCATTTT	CASSLIPRQGNQPQHF
TRBJ1-5	few	TRBV10-3	TRBD1	TGTGCCATCGGGACAGGTGATAGCAATCAGCCCCAGCATTTT	CAIGTGDSNQPQHF
TRBJ2-2	NA	TRBV7-9	NA	TGTGCCAGCAGCTTTTTCGCCGGGGAGCTGTTTTTT	CASSFFAGELFF
TRBJ2-1	NA	TRBV28	NA	TGTGCCAGCAGTTCCACCCGAACGGACATATACAATGAGCAGTTCTTC	CASSSTRTDIYNEQFF
TRBJ2-7	NA	TRBV6-1	NA	TGTGCCAGCAGTGAATGGACAGAGACAGCGACCTACTACGAGCAGTACTTC	CASSEWTETATYYEQYF
TRBJ2-7	NA	TRBV19	TRBD2	TGTGCCAGTCTCGGGGGGGGCGGCGAGCAGTACTTC	CASLGGGGEQYF
TRBJ2-1	NA	TRBV28	NA	TGTGCCAGCAGTTTACGCCGGAGTGGTAGCGTCAGTCCACCTTTCTACAATGAGCAGTTCTTC	CASSLRRSGSVSPPFYNEQFF
TRBJ1-1	NA	TRBV29-1	NA	TGCAGCGTTGATTGGGCTCCCGAAGCTTTCTTT	CSVDWAPEAFF
TRBJ2-1	once	TRBV27	NA	TGTGCCAGCAGTTCCTCAGGGTGGGTATCTAATGAGCAGTTCTTC	CASSSSGWVSNEQFF
TRBJ2-1	NA	TRBV10-2	TRBD2	TGCGCCAGCGTACTTGTAGCGGGAGTCAATGAGCAGTTCTTC	CASVLVAGVNEQFF
TRBJ2-1	NA	TRBV28	NA	TGTGCCAGCAGTTTGGACTCCGGGTTAAACCATGAGCAGTTCTTC	CASSLDSGLNHEQFF
TRBJ1-5	NA	TRBV5-6	NA	TGTGCCAGCAGCTTGGGGGCGTATAGCAATCAGCCCCAGCATTTT	CASSLGAYSNQPQHF
TRBJ2-1	NA	TRBV6-5	TRBD2	TGTGCCAGCAGTTACGGTCGGGAGGGCCCAAATGAGCAGTTCTTC	CASSYGREGPNEQFF
TRBJ2-1	NA	TRBV27	NA	TGTGCCAGCAGTTTCGGTGTCTCCTACAATGAGCAGTTCTTC	CASSFGVSYNEQFF
TRBJ2-5	NA	TRBV5-1	NA	TGCGCCAGCAGCTTAGCGGGCCCATTACAAGAGACCCAGTACTTC	CASSLAGPLQETQYF
TRBJ2-7	NA	TRBV9	TRBD1	TGTGCCAGCAGCGTCGGGACAGGGATCTACGAGCAGTACTTC	CASSVGTGIYEQYF
TRBJ2-6	NA	TRBV4-1	NA	TGCGCCAGCCTTTCCTCTGGGGCCAACGTCCTGACTTTC	CASLSSGANVLTF
TRBJ1-1	NA	TRBV7-2	TRBD1	TGTGCCAGCAGCCCCCGACAGGGGGTGTCGAACACTGAAGCTTTCTTT	CASSPRQGVSNTEAFF
TRBJ1-1	NA	TRBV5-6	TRBD1	TGTGCCAGCAGCCCCCTTCTCGGGACAGCCCAAACGAACACTGAAGCTTTCTTT	CASSPLLGTAQTNTEAFF
TRBJ2-7	NA	TRBV27	TRBD2	TGTGCCAGCAGTTGGGAGGGCGGGAGGACTACCTACGAGCAGTACTTC	CASSWEGGRTTYEQYF
TRBJ1-2	NA	TRBV6-1	NA	TGTGCCAGCAGTGAATTGCGGGGGAACTATGGCTACACCTTC	CASSELRGNYGYTF
TRBJ2-5	once	TRBV6-4	TRBD2	TGTGCCAGCAGTTTCCGGGCGGGGGGCCAAGAGACCCAGTACTTC	CASSFRAGGQETQYF
TRBJ1-6	NA	TRBV15	NA	TGTGCCACCAACCCGGACACGGTTTCACCCCTCCACTTT	CATNPDTVSPLHF
TRBJ2-7	NA	TRBV27	TRBD1	TGTGCCAGCAGCTCGGGACAGGTACTGGTTGAGCAGTACTTC	CASSSGQVLVEQYF
TRBJ2-1	NA	TRBV6-6	TRBD1	TGTGCCAGCAGTTACGAGGACAGGAGCTCCTACAATGAGCAGTTCTTC	CASSYEDRSSYNEQFF
TRBJ2-7	NA	TRBV7-6	TRBD1	TGTGCCAGCAGCTTTCGGACAGGGACCTACGAGCAGTACTTC	CASSFRTGTYEQYF
TRBJ2-7	NA	TRBV6-6	TRBD2	TGTGCCAGCAGTTACGTGGCTAGCGGGAATTACGAGCAGTACTTC	CASSYVASGNYEQYF
TRBJ1-5	few	TRBV4-3	TRBD1	TGCGCCAGCAGCCCTAAACAGGGGTGGCCCCAGCATTTT	CASSPKQGWPQHF
TRBJ1-1	NA	TRBV7-9	NA	TGTGCCAGCAGCTTAGCGCAGGCAGATTATTTAAGCATGAACACTGAAGCTTTCTTT	CASSLAQADYLSMNTEAFF
TRBJ2-1	NA	TRBV7-9	TRBD1	TGTGCCAGCAGCCCGCCTGCTGGGACAGGGAAAATAGGTGAGCAGTTCTTC	CASSPPAGTGKIGEQFF